This T cell receptor (beta chain) originates from a study of cytomegalovirus exposure and HLA in healthy donors. Looking at the study overall: Among about 179 million T cells, an earlier analysis found approximately 110 million unique TCR beta sequences. Study conclusions and caveats: Later analysis reportedly placed an Asian-associated ancestry cluster below the roughly 700-donor mean in N-insertions. In a later analysis, TCR beta V- and J-gene trimming was associated with a missense DCLRE1C variant. It was only CMV serostatus that was available as immune exposure information.

The PCR ran on 60 Vbeta and 13 Jbeta primers. Here immunoSEQ multiplex PCR was the method, and the copy in TCRdb shows in-frame clones only, minus some. Counted here are 100,000 to 150,000 clones, more than 60% occurring once; the ten biggest clones make up around 9.1%. This clone was recorded a few times. What it recognizes is unknown. Germline V gene data show CDR1 as SGDLS and CDR2 as YYNGEE. The V and J ends lost 1 base and 4 bases, in that order; junction bases with no gene match: 7. The CDR3 covers 15 residues. This receptor was taken from a woman in her forties or fifties in good health and CMV-seropositive. The material sequenced was PBMCs. The chain employs TRBV9 and TRBJ2-7, with TRBD2 matching 8 bases. The CDR3 nucleotides are TGTGCCAGCAGCGTATTCCCCGGGGGGGGGTACGAGCAGTACTTC. Translation: CASSVFPGGGYEQYF.